This TCR beta chain was recovered during a study of T cells in Graves' hyperthyroidism and ophthalmopathy. Researchers took RNA transcripts and amplified the TCR beta CDR3 regions from them. Carried out on the TCR CDR3, a first-round RT-PCR used the HTBI primer set. From the multiplex PCR reads, TCRdb called clonotypes with MiXCR, one entry per CDR3 protein. The sample yields 550,000 to 700,000 distinct CDR3 sequences, around 42% seen once. There are 13 residues in the CDR3. CDR1 and CDR2 from the germline V gene are LNHDA and SQIVND (reference sequence). Note on this clonotype: What it binds is not known.

Overall study findings and caveats: Before onset, ophthalmopathy was predicted by the model a median about 6.2 months earlier. In blood, most of the thyroid clonotypes expanded above 0.001 were also present.

Every diagnosis used clinical symptoms, serum thyroxine and TRAb, thyroid ultrasound and orbital computed tomography. Sample: peripheral blood or thyroid tissue (not recorded which). The V gene is TRBV19, the J gene TRBJ2-7; D remains unclear. The receptor comes from an adult woman with Graves' disease, either hyperthyroidism or ophthalmopathy (not recorded which). Here the CDR3 reads CARDYQNLYEQYF. The CDR3 nucleotides are TGTGCTAGAGATTACCAGAACCTCTACGAGCAGTACTTC.